This T cell receptor (beta chain) originates from a study of identifying expanded T cells in peripheral blood (dated by TCRdb to the late 2010s). For context, the study as a whole: Technical replicates were generated by sequencing separate aliquots of the same genomic DNA pool, with four replicates compared pairwise. The study at large found these results: Between technical replicates the binomial model flagged approximately 1.3 differentially abundant clones, whereas over around two weeks the binomial model flagged about 15 and over approximately 4 weeks 19 to 20. In all healthy donors, the variance in clone template counts between samples taken 2 to 3 weeks apart rose significantly as total template count increased. Both the number of clones called differentially abundant and the false-positive rate were significantly reduced by the beta-binomial model across all healthy-donor time intervals. It was expected by the authors that biological variance in healthy repertoires might increase further over much longer intervals, such as months to years.

TCRbeta CDR3 regions were profiled by bias-controlled multiplex PCR amplification of genomic DNA with the immunoSEQ Assay. Per the authors' processing: To quantify the absolute abundance of each unique TCRbeta CDR3 region, the sequences were collapsed and filtered. Two models were used to test differential abundance: a binomial model (Fisher-equivalent) and a beta-binomial model that adds time-dependent variance fitted from healthy donors. Clones with fewer than 5 combined templates were removed, and differential abundance was called for clones with a Benjamini-Hochberg FDR below 0.01. Using the form v = (b*log(k)+a)^2, the beta-binomial variance was modeled as a function of the total template count across the two samples. Entries here come from immuneACCESS through TCRdb and include only in-frame sequences with V and J called. Some clones fail to appear in such tables; in the studies checked, an unresolved V gene covers under half of the shortfall, and the cause of the remainder is unknown. Clonal size and the V and J genes are those of that table, whereas D and trimming came from the DNA. In all, the sample holds 75,000 to 100,000 clones, and about 89% of those were seen once. Roughly 3.1% of the sample belongs to the ten largest clones.

The CDR3 contains 14 residues, cysteine and phenylalanine counted. Only the CDR3 region is kept as DNA, spanning 42 bases read in frame from base 1. The germline V gene (reference sequence) sets CDR1 to PRHDT and CDR2 to FYEKMQ. Trimmed from V: 1 base; trimmed from J: 2 bases; junction bases lacking a gene match: 0. Remarks on this clone: Its antigen is still unknown. No much larger clonotype is one base removed from it; base qualities were not supplied.

No immune events such as infections were documented for the healthy donors during the collection period. Blood repertoires from healthy donors were used as a training cohort for calibrating time-dependent variance in a beta-binomial model of differential abundance of T-cell clones. The training cohort included approximately ten healthy donors, of whom 3 were female and 7 were male. Donor ages ranged from about 29 to 70 years, with an average of roughly 46 years. Whole blood from each healthy donor was obtained from a commercial supplier and was collected at three time points two to three weeks apart. Genomic DNA was extracted from unsorted whole blood for immunosequencing.

Recombination linked TRBV13 to TRBJ2-5; 8 bases in between match TRBD1. The clonotype was recovered from a person aged 18 to 69 in good health. The sequencing input was blood. The CDR3 amino acid sequence is: CASSLDRGQETQYF. The DNA reads TGTGCCAGCAGCTTAGACAGGGGGCAAGAGACCCAGTACTTC.